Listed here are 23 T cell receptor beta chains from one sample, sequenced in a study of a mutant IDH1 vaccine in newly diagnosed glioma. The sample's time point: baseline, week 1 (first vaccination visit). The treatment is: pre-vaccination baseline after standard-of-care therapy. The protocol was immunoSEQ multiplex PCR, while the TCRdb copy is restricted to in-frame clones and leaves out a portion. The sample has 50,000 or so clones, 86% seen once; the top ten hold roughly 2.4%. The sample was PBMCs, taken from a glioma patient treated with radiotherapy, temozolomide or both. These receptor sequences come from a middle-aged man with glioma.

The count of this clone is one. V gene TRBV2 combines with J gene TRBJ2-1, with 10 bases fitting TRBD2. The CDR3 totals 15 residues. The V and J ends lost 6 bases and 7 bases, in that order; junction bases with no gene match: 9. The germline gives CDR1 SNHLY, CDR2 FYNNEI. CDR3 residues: CASRFSGRGYNEQFF. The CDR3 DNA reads TGTGCCAGCAGATTCAGCGGGAGGGGTTATAATGAGCAGTTCTTC. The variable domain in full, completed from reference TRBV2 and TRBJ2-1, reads EPEVTQTPSHQVTQMGQEVILRCVPISNHLYFYWYRQILGQKVEFLVSFYNNEISEKSEIFDDQFSVERPDGSNFTLKIRSTKLEDSAMYFCASRFSGRGYNEQFFGPGTRLTVL.

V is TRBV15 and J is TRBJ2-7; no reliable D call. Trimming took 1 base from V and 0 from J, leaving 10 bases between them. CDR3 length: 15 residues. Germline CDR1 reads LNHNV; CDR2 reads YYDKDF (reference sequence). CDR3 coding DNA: TGTGCCACCAGCAGAGTGGTGACGGGCTCCTACGAGCAGTACTTC. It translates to CATSRVVTGSYEQYF.

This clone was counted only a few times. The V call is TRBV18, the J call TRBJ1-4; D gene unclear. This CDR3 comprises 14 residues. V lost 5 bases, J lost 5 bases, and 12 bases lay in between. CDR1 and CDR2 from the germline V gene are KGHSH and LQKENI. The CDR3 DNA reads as TGTGCCAGCTCATGGGCTTGGGGAAATGAAAAACTGTTTTTT. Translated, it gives CASSWAWGNEKLFF.

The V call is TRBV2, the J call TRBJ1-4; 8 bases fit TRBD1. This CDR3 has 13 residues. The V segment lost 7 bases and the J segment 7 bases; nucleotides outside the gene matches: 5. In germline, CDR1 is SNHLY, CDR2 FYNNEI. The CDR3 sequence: CASTSGGVEKLFF. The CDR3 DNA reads TGTGCCAGCACTTCAGGGGGCGTTGAAAAACTGTTTTTT.

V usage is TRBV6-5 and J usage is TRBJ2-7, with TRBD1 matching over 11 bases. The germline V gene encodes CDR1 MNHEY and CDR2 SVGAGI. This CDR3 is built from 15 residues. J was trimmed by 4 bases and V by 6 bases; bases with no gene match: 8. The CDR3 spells CASRQGTGGLYEQYF. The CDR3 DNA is TGTGCCAGCAGACAAGGGACAGGGGGTCTATACGAGCAGTACTTC.

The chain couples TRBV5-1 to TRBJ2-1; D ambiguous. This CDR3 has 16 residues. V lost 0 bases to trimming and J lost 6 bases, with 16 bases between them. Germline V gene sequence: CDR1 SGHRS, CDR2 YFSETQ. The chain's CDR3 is CASSLEPLGSGNEQFF. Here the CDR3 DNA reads TGCGCCAGCAGCTTGGAACCCCTAGGTAGTGGCAATGAGCAGTTCTTC.

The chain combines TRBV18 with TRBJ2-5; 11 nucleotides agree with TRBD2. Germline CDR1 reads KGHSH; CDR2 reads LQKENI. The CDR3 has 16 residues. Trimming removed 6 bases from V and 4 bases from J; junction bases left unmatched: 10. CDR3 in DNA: TGTGCCAGCTCCGATCAGGACCTAGCGGGAGGAGAGACCCAGTACTTC. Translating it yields CASSDQDLAGGETQYF.

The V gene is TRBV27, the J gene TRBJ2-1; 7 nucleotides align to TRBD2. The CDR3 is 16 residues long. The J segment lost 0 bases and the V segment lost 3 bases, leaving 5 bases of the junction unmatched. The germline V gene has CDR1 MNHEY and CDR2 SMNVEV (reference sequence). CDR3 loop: CASSFWREPSYNEQFF. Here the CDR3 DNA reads TGTGCCAGCAGTTTTTGGCGGGAGCCCTCCTACAATGAGCAGTTCTTC.

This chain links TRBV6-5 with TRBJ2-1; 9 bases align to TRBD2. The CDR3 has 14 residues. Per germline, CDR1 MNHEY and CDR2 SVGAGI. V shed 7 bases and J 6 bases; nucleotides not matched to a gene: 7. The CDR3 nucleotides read TGTGCCAGCATGGCGAGCGGGAGGCTCAATGAGCAGTTCTTC. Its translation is CASMASGRLNEQFF.

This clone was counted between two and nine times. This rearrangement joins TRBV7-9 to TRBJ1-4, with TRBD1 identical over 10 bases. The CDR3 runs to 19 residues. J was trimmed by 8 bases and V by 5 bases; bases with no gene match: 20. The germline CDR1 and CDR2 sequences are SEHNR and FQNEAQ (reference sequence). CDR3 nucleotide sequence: TGTGCCAGCAGCCCGATTAGGGGGGGACAGGGGAGGACGCGCGAAAAACTGTTTTTT. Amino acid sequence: CASSPIRGGQGRTREKLFF.

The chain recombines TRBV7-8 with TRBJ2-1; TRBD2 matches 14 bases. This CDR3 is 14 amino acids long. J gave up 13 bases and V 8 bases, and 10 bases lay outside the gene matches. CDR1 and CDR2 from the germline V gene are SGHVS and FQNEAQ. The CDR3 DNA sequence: TGTGCCAGCGGGACTAGCGGGAGTTGGAGGGGACAGTTCTTC. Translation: CASGTSGSWRGQFF.

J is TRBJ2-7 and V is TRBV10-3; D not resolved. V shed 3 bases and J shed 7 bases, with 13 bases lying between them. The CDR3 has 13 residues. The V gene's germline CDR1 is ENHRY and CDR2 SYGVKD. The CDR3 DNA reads TGTGCCATCAGTGACCCGTCGGGCCGTGAGCAGTACTTC. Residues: CAISDPSGREQYF.

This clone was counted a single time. The CDR3 sequence is CASSLTLNEKLFF. For the CDR3, the DNA is TGCGCCAGCAGCTTAACGCTCAATGAAAAACTGTTTTTT. The V gene is TRBV5-1, the J gene TRBJ1-4; D is unresolved. Between the trimmed V and J ends, which lost 2 bases and 5 bases, there was a span of 7 bases. The CDR3 is 13 residues long. Germline lookup yields CDR1 SGHRS and CDR2 YFSETQ.

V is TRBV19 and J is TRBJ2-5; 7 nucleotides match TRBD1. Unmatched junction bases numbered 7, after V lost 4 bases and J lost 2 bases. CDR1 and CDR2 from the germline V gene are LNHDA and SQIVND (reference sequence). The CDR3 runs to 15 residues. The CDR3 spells CASSRVPTGQETQYF. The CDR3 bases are TGTGCCAGTAGTAGGGTCCCGACAGGGCAAGAGACCCAGTACTTC.

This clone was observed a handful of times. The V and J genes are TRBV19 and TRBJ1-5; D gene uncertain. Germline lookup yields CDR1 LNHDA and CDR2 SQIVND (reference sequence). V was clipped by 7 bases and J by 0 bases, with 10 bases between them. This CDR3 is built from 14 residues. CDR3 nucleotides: TGTGCCAGTAATGTACTGAATAGCAATCAGCCCCAGCATTTT. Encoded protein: CASNVLNSNQPQHF. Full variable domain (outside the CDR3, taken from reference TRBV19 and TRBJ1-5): DGGITQSPKYLFRKEGQNVTLSCEQNLNHDAMYWYRQDPGQGLRLIYYSQIVNDFQKGDIAEGYSVSREKKESFPLTVTSAQKNPTAFYLCASNVLNSNQPQHFGDGTRLSIL.

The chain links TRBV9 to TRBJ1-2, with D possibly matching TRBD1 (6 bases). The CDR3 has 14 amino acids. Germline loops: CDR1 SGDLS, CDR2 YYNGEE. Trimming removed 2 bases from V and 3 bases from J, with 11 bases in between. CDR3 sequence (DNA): TGTGCCAGCAGCGTTCGTCGACAGGACTATGGCTACACCTTC. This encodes CASSVRRQDYGYTF.

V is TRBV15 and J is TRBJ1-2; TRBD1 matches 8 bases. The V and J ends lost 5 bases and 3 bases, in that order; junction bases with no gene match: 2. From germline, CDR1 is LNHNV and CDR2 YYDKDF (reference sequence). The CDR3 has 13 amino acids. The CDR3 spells CATSPTGDYGYTF. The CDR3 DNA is TGTGCCACCAGCCCGACAGGGGACTATGGCTACACCTTC.

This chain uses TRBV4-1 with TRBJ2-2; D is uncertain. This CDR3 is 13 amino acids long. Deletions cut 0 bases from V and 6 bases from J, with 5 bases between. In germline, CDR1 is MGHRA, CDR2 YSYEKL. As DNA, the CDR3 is TGCGCCAGCAGCCAAGACGCTTCCGGGGAGCTGTTTTTT. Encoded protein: CASSQDASGELFF.

CDR3 protein: CASRGGGAFRLYNEQFF. In DNA, the CDR3 is TGTGCCAGCCGGGGCGGCGGGGCCTTTCGACTCTACAATGAGCAGTTCTTC. The rearrangement joins TRBV7-9 to TRBJ2-1, with TRBD2 as a possible D gene (6 bases). CDR3 length: 17 residues. V was cut by 8 bases and J by 3 bases, with 23 bases left in between. Looked up from germline, CDR1 is SEHNR and CDR2 is FQNEAQ (reference sequence).

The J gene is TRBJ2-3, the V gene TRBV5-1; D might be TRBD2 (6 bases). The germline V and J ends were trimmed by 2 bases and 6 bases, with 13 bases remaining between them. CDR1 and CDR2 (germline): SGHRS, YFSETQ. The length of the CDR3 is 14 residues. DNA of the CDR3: TGCGCCAGCAGCTTCGCGGGATTGGCGGATACGCAGTATTTT. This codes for CASSFAGLADTQYF.

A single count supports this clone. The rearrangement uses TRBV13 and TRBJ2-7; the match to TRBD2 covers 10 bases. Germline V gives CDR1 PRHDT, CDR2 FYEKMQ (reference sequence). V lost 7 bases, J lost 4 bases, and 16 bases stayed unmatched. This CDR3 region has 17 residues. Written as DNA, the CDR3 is TGTGCCAGCACCTCCAAAATCCTAGCGGGAGTTGGGTACGAGCAGTACTTC. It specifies CASTSKILAGVGYEQYF.

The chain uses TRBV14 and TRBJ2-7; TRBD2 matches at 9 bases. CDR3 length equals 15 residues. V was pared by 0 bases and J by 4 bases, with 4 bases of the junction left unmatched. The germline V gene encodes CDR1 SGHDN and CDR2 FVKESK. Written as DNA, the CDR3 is TGTGCCAGCAGCCAAGATAGCGGGAGACGGTACGAGCAGTACTTC. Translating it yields CASSQDSGRRYEQYF.

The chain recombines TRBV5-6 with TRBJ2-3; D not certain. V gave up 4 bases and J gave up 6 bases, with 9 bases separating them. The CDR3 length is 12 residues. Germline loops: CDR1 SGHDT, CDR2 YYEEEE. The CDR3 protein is CASSVNGDTQYF. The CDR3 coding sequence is TGTGCCAGCAGCGTAAACGGGGATACGCAGTATTTT.